Below are 12 T cell receptor beta chains sequenced from a single sample in a study of T cell repertoires in cytomegalovirus infection. TCRdb reprocessed the reads via MiXCR and lists one record per CDR3 protein. This sample has more than 400,000 distinct CDR3 sequences; less than 30% occur once, and the top ten carry approximately 13%. The sequencing input was PBMCs. These receptor sequences come from a human donor in good health (CMV status not recorded). Some clones in this sample may be carry-over from other donors' samples.

The chain carries TRBV6-2 or TRBV6-3 and TRBJ2-7; 14 bases fit TRBD2. Germline CDR1 and CDR2: MNHEY and SVGEGT. The CDR3 runs to 18 residues. The V gene end was trimmed by 6 bases and the J gene end by 4 bases; junction bases not matched to a gene: 14. The CDR3, as DNA: TGTGCCAGCAGCCACTCCGGGACTAGCGGGAGTTACTCTTACGAGCAGTACGTC. Translation: CASSHSGTSGSYSYEQYV.

This clonotype was counted ten times or more. This chain joins TRBV7-2 and TRBJ1-1; D may be TRBD1 (6 bases). The V end was cut by 1 base, the J end by 4 bases, with 13 bases between. The CDR3 is 15 amino acids. Germline V lookup: CDR1 SGHTA, CDR2 FQGNSA. Written as DNA, the CDR3 is TGTGCCAGCAGCTTAGGAGGGGTAGGGGGCACTGAAGCTTTCTTT. Amino acid sequence: CASSLGGVGGTEAFF.

This clonotype has at least ten counts. J is TRBJ1-5 and V is TRBV7-8; 9 bases match TRBD1. Germline CDR1 reads SGHVS; CDR2 reads FQNEAQ. This CDR3 has 15 amino acids. Unmatched junction bases numbered 5, after V lost 6 bases and J lost 2 bases. The CDR3 here is CASRAGQGGNQPQHF. The DNA for the CDR3 is TGTGCCAGCAGAGCGGGACAGGGAGGCAATCAGCCCCAGCATTTT.

The V call is TRBV28, the J call TRBJ2-5, with TRBD2 identical over 8 bases. The CDR3 runs to 13 residues. V dropped 7 bases and J dropped 3; count of bases not matched to a gene: 4. Germline CDR1 is MDHEN and CDR2 is SYDVKM. The CDR3 spells CASIHGREETQYF. The CDR3 DNA sequence: TGTGCCAGCATACACGGGAGGGAAGAGACCCAGTACTTC.

The chain carries TRBV12-3 or TRBV12-4 and TRBJ2-7; D gene unclear. V shed 4 bases and J shed 4 bases, with 14 bases lying between them. This CDR3 is built from 14 residues. CDR3 amino acids: CASSSDGFTYEQYF. The CDR3 nucleotides are TGTGCCAGCAGTTCCGATGGGTTTACTTACGAGCAGTACTTC.

This rearrangement joins TRBV5-1 to TRBJ2-2; D is perhaps TRBD1 (6 bases). Between the trimmed V and J ends, which lost 4 bases and 7 bases, there was a span of 20 bases. Per germline, CDR1 SGHRS and CDR2 YFSETQ. This CDR3 is built from 16 residues. CDR3 DNA: TGCGCCAGCAGCCGGAACCCTAACAGGGCGGACGGGGAGCTGTTTTTT. It specifies CASSRNPNRADGELFF.

The chain employs TRBV18 and TRBJ2-7; TRBD1 aligns across 7 bases. The germline V gene encodes CDR1 KGHSH and CDR2 LQKENI. The ends lost 0 bases at V and 4 bases at J; junction bases unmatched: 6. CDR3 size: 15 residues. The CDR3: CASSPPTGRTYEQYF. The DNA for the CDR3 is TGTGCCAGCTCACCACCGACAGGGAGAACGTACGAGCAGTACTTC.

The chain carries TRBV7-2 and TRBJ1-2; D is undetermined. The CDR3 runs 13 residues. Trimming stripped 5 bases from V and 4 bases from J, with 11 bases between. In germline, CDR1 is SGHTA, CDR2 FQGNSA. DNA for the CDR3: TGTGCCAGCAGCATGAAGTGTGGCTATGGCTACACCTTC. It yields the protein CASSMKCGYGYTF.

This clonotype turned up a few times. V usage is TRBV7-9 and J usage is TRBJ2-1; 7 positions agree with TRBD2. CDR3 length: 14 amino acids. With V trimmed by 3 bases and J by 10 bases, 9 bases remained unmatched. Germline CDR1 is SEHNR and CDR2 is FQNEAQ (reference sequence). The CDR3, as DNA: TGTGCCAGCAGCTTCCTAGCGGTAGACAGAGAGCAGTTCTTC. This sequence encodes CASSFLAVDREQFF.

This clonotype was picked up many times. V is TRBV28 and J is TRBJ2-7; D ambiguous. Trimming took 7 bases from V and 2 from J, leaving 9 bases between them. The germline V gene encodes CDR1 MDHEN and CDR2 SYDVKM. This CDR3 comprises 12 residues. The CDR3 DNA reads as TGTGCCAGCAATAGTAGGGCCTACGAGCAGTACTTC. Encoded protein: CASNSRAYEQYF.

The chain combines TRBV7-3 with TRBJ2-1; 7 nucleotides match TRBD2. CDR3 length: 14 amino acids. V shed 4 bases and J 9 bases; nucleotides not matched to a gene: 9. Germline values: CDR1 SGHTA, CDR2 FQGTGA. CDR3 residues: CASSYTRERGEQFF. CDR3 nucleotide sequence: TGTGCCAGCAGCTATACTAGGGAGCGGGGTGAGCAGTTCTTC.

This clonotype was counted ten times or more. The J gene is TRBJ2-2, the V gene TRBV4-3; 11 bases match TRBD1. The CDR3 length is 19 residues. Germline V gene data show CDR1 as LGHNA and CDR2 as YSLEER. The J segment lost 6 bases and the V segment lost 0 bases, leaving 12 bases of the junction unmatched. The CDR3 sequence is CASSQEWTGGMGAPGELFF. CDR3 DNA sequence: TGCGCCAGCAGCCAAGAATGGACAGGGGGCATGGGTGCACCCGGGGAGCTGTTTTTT.